The sequence of this T cell receptor (beta chain) was determined in a study of T cell responses to AZD1222 COVID-19 vaccine. Concerning this clone: Antigen specificity is unknown.

Sequenced by immunoSEQ multiplex PCR; TCRdb stores in-frame clones only, minus some. This sample has approximately 70,000 clones, with 88% found just once. The study's findings and limits: Across spike, vaccine-associated CD4 TCRs were found, dominant at 160-218 and 743-854. Within unmutated variant regions lay the reported targets of nearly half of spike-specific TCRs.

This CDR3 is built from 15 residues. V shed 4 bases, J shed 1 base, and the junction held 6 bases outside the gene matches. Germline-derived CDR1 and CDR2 are SGHDT and YYEEEE. The material was peripheral blood, obtained 28 days after the second dose of the MenACWY control vaccine. The chain combines TRBV5-6 with TRBJ2-3; 7 positions match TRBD1. The receptor comes from an adult who received the MenACWY meningococcal vaccine as a control. The CDR3 here is CASSPWTGGTDTQYF. In nucleotides, the CDR3 is TGTGCCAGCAGCCCTTGGACAGGCGGCACAGATACGCAGTATTTT.